This is a list of T cell receptor beta chains from one sample in a study of blood T cells in healthy people across ages. TCRdb called the 5' RACE reads again in MiXCR, with one record for every CDR3 protein. The sample lists approximately 690,000 distinct CDR3 sequences; 40% to 45% were seen once. Sequencing input: blood. These receptors were collected from an elderly man in good health. Each CDR3 is given with its conserved first and last residue. A D gene is named only where the DNA matches it firmly. Expanded clones get a size class; other rows say once, few or many, or leave the size out.

j_gene	d_gene	len	v_gene	abundance	CDR3nt	CDR3aa
TRBJ2-4	TRBD1	15	TRBV6-1	-	TGTGCCAGCGATCAACCGGGACAGGCCAAAAACATTCAGTACTTC	CASDQPGQAKNIQYF
TRBJ1-5	-	15	TRBV4-1	few	TGCGCCAGCAGCCAAGATGTGGATGGGATTCAGCCCCAGCATTTT	CASSQDVDGIQPQHF
TRBJ2-7	-	15	TRBV5-1	few	TGCGCCAGCAGCTTGGGACTAGGAACGGGCTACGAGCAGTACTTC	CASSLGLGTGYEQYF
TRBJ2-1	-	14	TRBV2	-	TGTGCCAGCAACCAGGGTTTATCCTACAATGAGCAGTTCTTC	CASNQGLSYNEQFF
TRBJ2-1	TRBD2	13	TRBV2	-	TGTGCCAGCAGTGAAATGGCGGGAGTGGCGGAGTTCTTC	CASSEMAGVAEFF
TRBJ1-5	TRBD1	16	TRBV24-1	-	TGTGCCACCAGTGACGCTAGACAGGGCCTACTCGGGCCCCAGCATTTT	CATSDARQGLLGPQHF
TRBJ2-3	TRBD2	16	TRBV25-1	few	TGTGCCAGCAGTGTACTAGCGGGGGGGCCACCGGATACGCAGTATTTT	CASSVLAGGPPDTQYF
TRBJ2-5	-	15	TRBV5-5	-	TGTGCCAGCAGCTTGAGTTTTGACAGAGAAGAGACCCAGTACTTC	CASSLSFDREETQYF
TRBJ2-7	-	12	TRBV21-1	-	TGTGCCAGCAGCCGATTCTCCTACGAGCAGTACTTC	CASSRFSYEQYF
TRBJ2-3	-	15	TRBV12-3/TRBV12-4	-	TGTGCCAGCAGACCCACAGCCTCTAGCACAGATACGCAGTATTTT	CASRPTASSTDTQYF